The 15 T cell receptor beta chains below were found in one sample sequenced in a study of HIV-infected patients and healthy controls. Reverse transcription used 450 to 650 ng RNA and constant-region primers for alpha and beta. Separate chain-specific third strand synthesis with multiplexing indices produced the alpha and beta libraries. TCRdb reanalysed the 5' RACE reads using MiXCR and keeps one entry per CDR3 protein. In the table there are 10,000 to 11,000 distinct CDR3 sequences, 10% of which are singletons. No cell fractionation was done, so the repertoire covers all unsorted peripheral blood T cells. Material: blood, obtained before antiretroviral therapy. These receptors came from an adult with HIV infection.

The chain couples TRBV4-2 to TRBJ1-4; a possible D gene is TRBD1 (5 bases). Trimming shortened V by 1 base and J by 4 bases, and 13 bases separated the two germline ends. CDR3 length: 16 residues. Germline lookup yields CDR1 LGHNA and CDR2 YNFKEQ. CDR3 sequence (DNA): TGTGCCAGCAGCCAAGCCGACAGCGACAATAATGAAAAACTGTTTTTT. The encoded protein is CASSQADSDNNEKLFF.

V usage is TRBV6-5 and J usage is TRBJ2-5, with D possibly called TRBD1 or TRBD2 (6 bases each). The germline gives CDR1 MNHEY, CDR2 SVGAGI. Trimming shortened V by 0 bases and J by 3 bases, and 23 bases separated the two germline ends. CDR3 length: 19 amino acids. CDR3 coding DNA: TGTGCCAGCAGTTACTCGGGGTCCCGGTTGGCAGGGGAGGAAGAGACCCAGTACTTC. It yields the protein CASSYSGSRLAGEEETQYF.

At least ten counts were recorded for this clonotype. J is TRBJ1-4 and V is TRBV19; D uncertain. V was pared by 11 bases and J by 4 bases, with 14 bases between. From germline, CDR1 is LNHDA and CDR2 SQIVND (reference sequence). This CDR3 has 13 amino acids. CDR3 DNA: TGTGCCTTCTTAGCGTATAATAATGAAAAACTGTTTTTT. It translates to CAFLAYNNEKLFF.

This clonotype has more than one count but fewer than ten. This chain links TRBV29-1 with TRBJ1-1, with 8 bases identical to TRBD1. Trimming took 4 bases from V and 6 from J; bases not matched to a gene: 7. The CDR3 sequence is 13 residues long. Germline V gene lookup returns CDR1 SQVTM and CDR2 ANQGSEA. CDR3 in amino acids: CSVARGQGSEAFF. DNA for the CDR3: TGCAGCGTTGCCAGGGGGCAAGGCTCTGAAGCTTTCTTT.

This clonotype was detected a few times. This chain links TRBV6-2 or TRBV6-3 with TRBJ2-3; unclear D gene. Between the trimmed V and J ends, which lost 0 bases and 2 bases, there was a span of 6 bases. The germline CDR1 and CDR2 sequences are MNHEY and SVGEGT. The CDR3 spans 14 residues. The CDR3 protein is CASSYSINTDTQYF. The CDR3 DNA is TGTGCCAGCAGTTACTCGATCAACACAGATACGCAGTATTTT.

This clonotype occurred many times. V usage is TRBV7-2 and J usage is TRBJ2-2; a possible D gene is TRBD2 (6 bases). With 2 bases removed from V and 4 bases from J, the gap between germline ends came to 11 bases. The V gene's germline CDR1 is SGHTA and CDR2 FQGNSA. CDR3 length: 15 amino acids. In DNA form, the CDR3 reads TGTGCCAGCAGCTTAATCGGGGACTTCACCGGGGAGCTGTTTTTT. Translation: CASSLIGDFTGELFF.

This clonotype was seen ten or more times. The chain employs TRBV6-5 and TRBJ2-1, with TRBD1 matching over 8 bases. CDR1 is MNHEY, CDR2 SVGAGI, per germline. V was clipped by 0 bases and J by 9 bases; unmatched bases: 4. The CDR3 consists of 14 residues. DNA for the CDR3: TGTGCCAGCAGTTACTCTCAGGGGGCAGCTGAGCAGTTCTTC. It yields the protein CASSYSQGAAEQFF.

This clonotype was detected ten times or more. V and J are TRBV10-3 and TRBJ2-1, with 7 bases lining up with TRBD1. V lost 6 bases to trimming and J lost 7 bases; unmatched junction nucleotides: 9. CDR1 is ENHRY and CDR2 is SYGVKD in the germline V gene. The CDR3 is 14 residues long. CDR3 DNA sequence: TGTGCCATCAGCTACAGGGGTACAGGAAATGAGCAGTTCTTC. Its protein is CAISYRGTGNEQFF.

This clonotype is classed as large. The CDR3 region has the DNA TGTGCCAGCAGCGCCGGGGACCCGGAGTTCTTC. Residues: CASSAGDPEFF. The V gene is TRBV7-8, the J gene TRBJ2-1; tentatively, D is TRBD1 or TRBD2 (5 bases each). This CDR3 comprises 11 residues. V dropped 5 bases and J dropped 14 bases, with 13 bases sitting between them. Germline V gene data show CDR1 as SGHVS and CDR2 as FQNEAQ. Supplemented by reference TRBV7-8 and TRBJ2-1, the full variable domain reads GAGVSQSPRYKVAKRGQDVALRCDPISGHVSLFWYQQALGQGPEFLTYFQNEAQLDKSGLPSDRFFAERPEGSVSTLKIQRTQQEDSAVYLCASSAGDPEFFGPGTRLTVL.

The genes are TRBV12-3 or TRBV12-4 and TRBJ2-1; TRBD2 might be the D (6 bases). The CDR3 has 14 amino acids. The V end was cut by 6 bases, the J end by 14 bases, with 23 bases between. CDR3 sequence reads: CASRVSGQFWEEFF. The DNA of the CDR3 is TGTGCCAGCAGAGTCAGCGGGCAATTTTGGGAGGAGTTCTTC.

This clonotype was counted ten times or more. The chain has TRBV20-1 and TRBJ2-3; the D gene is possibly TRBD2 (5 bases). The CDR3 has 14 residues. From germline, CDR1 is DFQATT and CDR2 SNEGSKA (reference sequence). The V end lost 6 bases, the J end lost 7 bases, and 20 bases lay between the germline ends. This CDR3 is CSAPKKDSHNTQYF. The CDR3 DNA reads TGCAGTGCCCCTAAGAAGGACTCCCACAATACGCAGTATTTT.

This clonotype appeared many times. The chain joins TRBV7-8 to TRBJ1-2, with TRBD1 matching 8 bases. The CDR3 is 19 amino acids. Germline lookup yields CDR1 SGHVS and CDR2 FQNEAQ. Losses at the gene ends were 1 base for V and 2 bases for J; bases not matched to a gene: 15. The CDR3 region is CASSLVARGPTRDNYGYTF. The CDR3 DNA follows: TGTGCCAGCAGCTTAGTCGCCAGGGGGCCCACCCGAGACAACTATGGCTACACCTTC. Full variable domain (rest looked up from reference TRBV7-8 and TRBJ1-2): GAGVSQSPRYKVAKRGQDVALRCDPISGHVSLFWYQQALGQGPEFLTYFQNEAQLDKSGLPSDRFFAERPEGSVSTLKIQRTQQEDSAVYLCASSLVARGPTRDNYGYTFGSGTRLTVV.

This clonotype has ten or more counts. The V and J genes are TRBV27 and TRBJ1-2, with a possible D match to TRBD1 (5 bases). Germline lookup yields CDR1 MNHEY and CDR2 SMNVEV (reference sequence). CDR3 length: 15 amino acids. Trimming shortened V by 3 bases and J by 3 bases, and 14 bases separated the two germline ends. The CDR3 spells CASSFYQGGDYGYTF. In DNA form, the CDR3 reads TGTGCCAGCAGTTTCTATCAGGGTGGGGACTATGGCTACACCTTC.

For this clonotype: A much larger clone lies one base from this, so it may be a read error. The CDR3 is CATSDDVGDYTF. The CDR3 DNA follows: TGTGCCACCAGCGATGATGTAGGGGACTACACCTTC. The chain has TRBV15 and TRBJ1-2; D is possibly TRBD1 (5 bases). The CDR3 extends over 12 amino acids. Trimming removed 5 bases at V and 10 bases at J, with 14 bases between. Germline V gives CDR1 LNHNV, CDR2 YYDKDF (reference sequence).

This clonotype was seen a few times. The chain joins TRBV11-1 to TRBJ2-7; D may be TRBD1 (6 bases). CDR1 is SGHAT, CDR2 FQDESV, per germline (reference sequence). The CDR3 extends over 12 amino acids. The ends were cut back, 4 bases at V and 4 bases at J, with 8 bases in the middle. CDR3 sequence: CASSSTGYEQYF. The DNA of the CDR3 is TGTGCCAGCAGCTCAACAGGGTACGAGCAGTACTTC.